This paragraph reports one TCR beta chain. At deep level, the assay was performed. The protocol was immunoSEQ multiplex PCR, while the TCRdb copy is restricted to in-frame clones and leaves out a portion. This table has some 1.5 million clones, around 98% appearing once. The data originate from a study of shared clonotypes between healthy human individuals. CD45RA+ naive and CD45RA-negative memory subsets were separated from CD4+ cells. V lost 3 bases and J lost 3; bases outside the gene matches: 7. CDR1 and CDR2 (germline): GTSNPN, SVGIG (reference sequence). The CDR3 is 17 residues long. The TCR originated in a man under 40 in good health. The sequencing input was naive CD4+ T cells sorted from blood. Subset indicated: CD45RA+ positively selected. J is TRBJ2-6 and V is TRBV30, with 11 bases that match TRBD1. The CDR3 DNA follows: TGTGCCTGGAGACCCGGGACAGGGGGTGGTGGGGCCAACGTCCTGACTTTC. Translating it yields CAWRPGTGGGGANVLTF.